The 6 T cell receptor beta chains presented below share a single source sample, sequenced in a study of blood T cell repertoires in COVID-19. Libraries were prepared by immunoSEQ multiplex PCR; TCRdb keeps only in-frame clonotypes and omits some of them. The sample has 150,000 to 200,000 clones; around four fifths are singletons. The sequenced sample consisted of peripheral blood. These receptors all stem from a man in his 70s with acute or convalescent COVID-19.

The genes are TRBV7-2 and TRBJ1-1, with D tentatively TRBD1 (5 bases). Germline-derived CDR1 and CDR2 are SGHTA and FQGNSA. The CDR3 contains 13 residues. The V gene lost 2 bases and the J gene lost 8 bases, with 12 bases spanning the gap. The chain's CDR3 is CASSLNSWGEAFF. CDR3 nucleotides: TGTGCCAGCAGCTTAAACTCATGGGGCGAAGCTTTCTTT.

This clone came up many times. The rearrangement joins TRBV5-1 to TRBJ1-5; 7 positions match TRBD1. The ends lost 0 bases at V and 7 bases at J; junction bases unmatched: 4. Germline CDR1 and CDR2: SGHRS and YFSETQ. This CDR3 is built from 14 residues. CDR3 sequence reads: CASSLEGQNQPQHF. The CDR3 DNA follows: TGCGCCAGCAGCTTGGAGGGACAGAACCAGCCCCAGCATTTT.

The rearrangement joins TRBV5-3 to TRBJ2-4; D unresolved. TRBV5-3 is identified as an open reading frame with a role that is uncertain. The CDR3 totals 20 residues. V lost 7 bases, J lost 4 bases, and 33 bases lay in between. The CDR3 protein is CARPKPPTELFGQKKNIQYF. CDR3 DNA sequence: TGTGCCAGACCGAAACCCCCTACGGAACTGTTTGGGCAGAAGAAAAACATTCAGTACTTC.

V usage is TRBV19 and J usage is TRBJ1-1; D is undetermined. CDR1 LNHDA and CDR2 SQIVND come from the germline V gene (reference sequence). The V and J ends lost 8 bases and 0 bases respectively, with 13 bases between them. The CDR3 consists of 14 residues. For the CDR3, the DNA is TGTGCCAGTGAGGGAGCAGTCATGAACACTGAAGCTTTCTTT. Residues: CASEGAVMNTEAFF.

V usage is TRBV6-5 and J usage is TRBJ2-5, with TRBD2 matching 11 bases. The CDR3 totals 14 residues. CDR1 and CDR2 from the germline V gene are MNHEY and SVGAGI. V shed 6 bases, J shed 2 bases, and the junction held 2 bases outside the gene matches. This CDR3 reads CASRGLAAQETQYF. DNA of the CDR3: TGTGCCAGCAGGGGACTAGCGGCACAAGAGACCCAGTACTTC.

The J gene is TRBJ2-1, the V gene TRBV7-3; 11 nucleotides agree with TRBD2. Germline lookup yields CDR1 SGHTA and CDR2 FQGTGA. The CDR3 spans 14 residues. V lost 8 bases to trimming and J lost 4 bases; unmatched junction nucleotides: 4. The CDR3 bases are TGTGCCAGCGGGCTAGCGGGGGGTTACAATGAGCAGTTCTTC. This gives the protein CASGLAGGYNEQFF.